The rows below give T cell receptor beta chains drawn from one sample of a study of cytomegalovirus exposure and HLA in healthy donors. Sequencing used immunoSEQ multiplex PCR; TCRdb keeps in-frame clones, though not all of them. Of 99,000 or so clones listed, 75% to 80% are singletons. Material: PBMCs. Receptors were obtained from a man aged 55-75 years in good health and CMV-seropositive. CDR3s include the opening cysteine and the closing phenylalanine or tryptophan. D genes are given only for firm matches. A clone size is listed for some rows: how often the clone was seen (once, few, many), or a class if it is expanded.

j_gene | d_gene | v_gene | abundance | CDR3nt | CDR3aa
TRBJ2-2 | NA | TRBV6-6 | NA | TGTGCCAGCAATCGAGCGGCGTCGAACACCGGGGAGCTGTTTTTT | CASNRAASNTGELFF
TRBJ2-1 | TRBD2 | TRBV7-9 | NA | TGTGCCAGCAGCTTAGGATACCGGGGGGGCCTATCCCTCAATGAGCAGTTCTTC | CASSLGYRGGLSLNEQFF
TRBJ2-1 | NA | TRBV9 | NA | TGTGCCAGCAGCGCCTACGGATTTCAAGACTATGAGCAGTTCTTC | CASSAYGFQDYEQFF
TRBJ2-2 | TRBD2 | TRBV5-4 | NA | TGTGCCAGCAGTCCCACTAGCGGCGACCCCACCGGGGAGCTGTTTTTT | CASSPTSGDPTGELFF
TRBJ2-1 | TRBD2 | TRBV5-1 | NA | TGCGCCAGCAGCTTGGTCGGGGGGGCCGGGAATGAGCAGTTCTTC | CASSLVGGAGNEQFF
TRBJ1-5 | TRBD1 | TRBV7-2 | NA | TGTGCCAGCAGCCGGACAGGTAAAAATCAGCCCCAGCATTTT | CASSRTGKNQPQHF
TRBJ2-5 | NA | TRBV5-6 | NA | TGTGCCACCCGAAACAGGAACCAAGAGACCCAGTACTTC | CATRNRNQETQYF
TRBJ2-4 | TRBD2 | TRBV29-1 | NA | TGCAGCGCGGGGACTAGCGGGGGGGCTAGCAAAAACATTCAGTACTTC | CSAGTSGGASKNIQYF
TRBJ1-2 | TRBD1 | TRBV5-4 | NA | TGTGCCAGCAGCTTAGCTGTGCAGGGGGGAGGCTACACCTTC | CASSLAVQGGGYTF
TRBJ1-5 | TRBD1 | TRBV27 | NA | TGTGCCAGCAGTCCTGACAGGGGCTGGCAGCCCCAGCATTTT | CASSPDRGWQPQHF
TRBJ1-3 | NA | TRBV5-8 | once | TGTGCCAGCAGCTCGGACAGCTCTGGAAACACCATATATTTT | CASSSDSSGNTIYF
TRBJ2-3 | NA | TRBV6-1 | few | TGTGCCAGCAGTTTAGGAGGGGGGGCAGATACGCAGTATTTT | CASSLGGGADTQYF
TRBJ2-5 | NA | TRBV9 | NA | TGTGCCAGCAGCCCCCCGGACAGAGGGGAGACCCAGTACTTC | CASSPPDRGETQYF
TRBJ1-6 | TRBD1 | TRBV6-6 | once | TGTGCCAGCAGTGGAGGGACAGGGAGAAGGGGTTCACCCCTCCACTTT | CASSGGTGRRGSPLHF
TRBJ1-3 | NA | TRBV9 | NA | TGTGCCAGCAGCGTAGCTACGAGGTGGCGGCAATTAGACTCTGGAAACACCATATATTTT | CASSVATRWRQLDSGNTIYF
TRBJ1-5 | TRBD1 | TRBV7-8 | NA | TGTGCCAGCAGCTTACGCCCGGGACAGGGGCAACTTAGCAATCAGCCCCAGCATTTT | CASSLRPGQGQLSNQPQHF
TRBJ1-3 | NA | TRBV6-5 | NA | TGTGCCAGCAGGCCGTCAGGGGTGAAGGGCACCATATATTTT | CASRPSGVKGTIYF
TRBJ1-1 | NA | TRBV6-4 | NA | TGTGCCAGCAGTGTAGAGCTGAACACTGAAGCTTTCTTT | CASSVELNTEAFF
TRBJ2-3 | TRBD2 | TRBV2 | NA | TGTGCCAGCAGGGGACTAGCGGGGGGGCAAGATACGCAGTATTTT | CASRGLAGGQDTQYF
TRBJ1-3 | NA | TRBV15 | NA | TGTGCCACCAGCGATGCCAAACAGGGTCGGAAAGGAAACACCATATATTTT | CATSDAKQGRKGNTIYF
TRBJ1-2 | NA | TRBV4-1 | NA | TGCGCCAGCAGCCAAGGCGGGGGCAGCAACTATGGCTACACCTTC | CASSQGGGSNYGYTF
TRBJ2-1 | TRBD2 | TRBV5-4 | NA | TGTGCCAGCAGCTATGCGGGGGGTGGTGAGCAGTTCTTC | CASSYAGGGEQFF
TRBJ2-7 | NA | TRBV27 | NA | TGTGCCAGCAGTTTATCGGGCAGCCGGGGATTCTGGTACGAGCAGTACTTC | CASSLSGSRGFWYEQYF
TRBJ1-1 | NA | TRBV6-1 | NA | TGTGCCAGCAGTGATCCCGGGAACACTGAAGCTTTCTTT | CASSDPGNTEAFF
TRBJ1-1 | NA | TRBV7-9 | NA | TGTGCCAGCAGCTCCCCCCTAATGAGAGGGAGGCCTCTGAGAGCTTTCTTT | CASSSPLMRGRPLRAFF
TRBJ2-3 | NA | TRBV18 | once | TGTGCCAGCTCACCCATGGCAGGGGAAGGAGATACGCAGTATTTT | CASSPMAGEGDTQYF
TRBJ1-2 | TRBD1 | TRBV15 | NA | TGTGCCACCAGCAGTACAGGGGGCGATGGCTACACCTTC | CATSSTGGDGYTF
TRBJ2-7 | NA | TRBV4-2 | NA | TGTGCCAGCAGCCAAGTACAGGCCCCCAACGAGCAGTACTTC | CASSQVQAPNEQYF
TRBJ2-2 | TRBD2 | TRBV5-1 | NA | TGCGCCAGCAGCTCTTCTAGCGGGGGGTCCGGGGAGCTGTTGTTT | CASSSSSGGSGELLF
TRBJ1-4 | NA | TRBV25-1 | NA | TGTGCCAGCAGTGACAGGGATCGGACTAATGAAAAACTGTTTTTT | CASSDRDRTNEKLFF
TRBJ1-2 | NA | TRBV7-2 | NA | TGTGCCAGCAGCTCGACAGACTATGGCTACACCTTC | CASSSTDYGYTF
TRBJ2-7 | NA | TRBV11-3 | NA | TGTGCCAGCAGCTTTACAGGCAGCTCCTACGAGCAGTACTTC | CASSFTGSSYEQYF
TRBJ1-2 | NA | TRBV6-6 | NA | TGTGCCAGCAGTGGCGAGGGCTCCTCCAACTATGGCTACACCTTC | CASSGEGSSNYGYTF
TRBJ1-5 | NA | TRBV5-1 | NA | TGCGCCAGCAGCTTGGCCGGGGATCAGCCCCAGCATTTT | CASSLAGDQPQHF
TRBJ1-1 | NA | TRBV7-2 | NA | TGTGCCAGCACCTCCACAGGGTTATTTGGGGAGAACACTGAAGCTTTCTTT | CASTSTGLFGENTEAFF
TRBJ2-3 | TRBD2 | TRBV11-2 | NA | TGTGTCAGCAGGGGACTAGCGGGGAGGAAAGATACGCAGTATTTT | CVSRGLAGRKDTQYF
TRBJ2-7 | NA | TRBV5-1 | NA | TGCGCCAGCAGCTTGGAAGGCAGCCGGGACGAGCAGTACTTC | CASSLEGSRDEQYF
TRBJ1-3 | NA | TRBV14 | NA | TGTGCCAGCAGCCAAGGGGGAGGTACTGGAAACACCATATATTTT | CASSQGGGTGNTIYF
TRBJ2-5 | NA | TRBV5-1 | NA | TGCGCCAGCAGCTTGGATGGGGAGCGAGAGACCCAGTACTTC | CASSLDGERETQYF
TRBJ2-7 | NA | TRBV2 | NA | TGTGCCAGCAGTGTACTGTCCTACGAGCAGTACTTC | CASSVLSYEQYF
TRBJ2-7 | TRBD1 | TRBV10-3 | once | TGTGCCACCCAGGGACAGGGGGAGCAGTACTTC | CATQGQGEQYF
TRBJ2-6 | NA | TRBV18 | NA | TGTGCCAGCTCACCAACCAATGTCAGGGTGTCTGGGGCCAACGTCCTGACTTTC | CASSPTNVRVSGANVLTF
TRBJ1-1 | NA | TRBV28 | NA | TGTGCCAGCAGTTCGGCGGGAGGGAACACTGAAGCTTTCTTT | CASSSAGGNTEAFF
TRBJ1-1 | NA | TRBV6-5 | few | TGTGCCAGCAGTTACTCCCCCCCGGGCACTGAAGCTTTCTTT | CASSYSPPGTEAFF
TRBJ2-3 | TRBD2 | TRBV18 | NA | TGTGCCAGCTCACCACAAAGGACTAGCGGGGGAAATACGCAGTATTTT | CASSPQRTSGGNTQYF
TRBJ2-3 | TRBD1 | TRBV6-5 | NA | TGTGCCAGCAGTTCCTGGACAGGAGATACGCAGTATTTT | CASSSWTGDTQYF
TRBJ2-7 | NA | TRBV19 | NA | TGTGCCAGTAGTATGGCCGGGTCCTACGAGCAGTACTTC | CASSMAGSYEQYF
TRBJ2-7 | TRBD1 | TRBV10-2 | NA | TGCGCCAGTCGACAGGGTCCGTACGAGCAGTACTTC | CASRQGPYEQYF
TRBJ2-3 | NA | TRBV19 | few | TGTGCCAGTAGGCAAGCAGGAGATACGCAGTATTTT | CASRQAGDTQYF
TRBJ2-5 | NA | TRBV19 | NA | TGTGCCAGTAGTATAGGCGGAGCGGAGACCCAGTACTTC | CASSIGGAETQYF
TRBJ1-1 | NA | TRBV4-2 | few | TGTGCCAGCAGGGGAGACACGAACACTGAAGCTTTCTTT | CASRGDTNTEAFF
TRBJ1-1 | NA | TRBV10-1 | NA | TGCGCCAGCAGTGTAACTGAGAACACTGAAGCTTTCTTT | CASSVTENTEAFF
TRBJ1-1 | TRBD1 | TRBV7-8 | NA | TGTGCCAGCAGCTCCAGACAGGGTCGCACTGAAGCTTTCTTT | CASSSRQGRTEAFF
TRBJ2-7 | TRBD1 | TRBV6-1 | NA | TGTGCCAGCAGTACGGGGACAGCCAGCTCCTACGAGCAGTACTTC | CASSTGTASSYEQYF
TRBJ2-5 | NA | TRBV7-8 | NA | TGTGCCAGCAGCTTCGCCGGGGAGACCCAGTACTTC | CASSFAGETQYF
TRBJ2-1 | TRBD2 | TRBV5-1 | NA | TGCGCCAGCTTCCCTCTAGCGGGGGGCTACAATGAGCAGTTCTTC | CASFPLAGGYNEQFF
TRBJ2-3 | NA | TRBV4-3 | NA | TGCGCCAGCAGCCAAGACCTCCGGGCAGATACGCAGTATTTT | CASSQDLRADTQYF
TRBJ2-3 | TRBD2 | TRBV28 | NA | TGTGCCAGCAGTTTATCCCCGGGACTAGGGTCTAGCACAGATACGCAGTATTTT | CASSLSPGLGSSTDTQYF